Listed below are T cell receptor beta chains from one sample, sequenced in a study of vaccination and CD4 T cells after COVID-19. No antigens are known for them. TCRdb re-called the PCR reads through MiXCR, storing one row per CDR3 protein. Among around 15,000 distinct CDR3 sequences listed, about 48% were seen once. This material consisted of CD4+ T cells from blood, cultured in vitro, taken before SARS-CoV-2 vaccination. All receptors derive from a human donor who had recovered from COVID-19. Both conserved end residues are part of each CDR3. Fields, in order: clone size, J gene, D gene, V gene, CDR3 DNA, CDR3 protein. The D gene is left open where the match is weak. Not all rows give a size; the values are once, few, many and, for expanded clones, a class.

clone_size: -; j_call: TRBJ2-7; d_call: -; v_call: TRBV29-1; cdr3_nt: TGCAGCGTTGAAATTCAGGGACGCTACGAGCAGTACTTC; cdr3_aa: CSVEIQGRYEQYF
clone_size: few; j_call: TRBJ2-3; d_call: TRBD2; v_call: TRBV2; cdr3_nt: TGTGCCAGCAGCGGATTAGCGGGAGTCCCAGATACGCAGTATTTT; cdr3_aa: CASSGLAGVPDTQYF
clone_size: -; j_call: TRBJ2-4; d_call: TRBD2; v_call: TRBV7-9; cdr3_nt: TGTGCCAGCAGCTTCGGGACTAGCGGGAACATTCAGTACTTC; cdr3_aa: CASSFGTSGNIQYF
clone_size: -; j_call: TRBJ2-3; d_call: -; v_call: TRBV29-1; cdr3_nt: TGCAGCGTCGGACAGACGCAGTATTTT; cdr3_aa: CSVGQTQYF
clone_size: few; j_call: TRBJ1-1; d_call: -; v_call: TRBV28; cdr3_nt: TGTGCCAGCAGTTTGTCTCTGAACACTGAAGCTTTCTTT; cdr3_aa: CASSLSLNTEAFF
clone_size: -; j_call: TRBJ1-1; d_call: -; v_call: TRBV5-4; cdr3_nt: TGTGCCAGCAGGCGCGCCCAGGGGAACACTGAAGCTTTCTTT; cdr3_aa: CASRRAQGNTEAFF
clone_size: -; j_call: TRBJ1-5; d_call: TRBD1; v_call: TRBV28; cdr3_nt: TGTGCCAGCAGTTGGACAGGGGTGAATCAGCCCCAGCATTTT; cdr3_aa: CASSWTGVNQPQHF
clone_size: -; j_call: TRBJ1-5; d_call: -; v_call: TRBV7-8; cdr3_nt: TGTGCCAGCAGCTTGGAAGTGGGGGGGAATCAGCCCCAGCATTTT; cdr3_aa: CASSLEVGGNQPQHF
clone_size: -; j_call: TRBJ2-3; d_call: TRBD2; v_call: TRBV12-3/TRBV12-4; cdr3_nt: TGTGCCAGCAGTGTGACTAGCGCACCAGATACGCAGTATTTT; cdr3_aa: CASSVTSAPDTQYF
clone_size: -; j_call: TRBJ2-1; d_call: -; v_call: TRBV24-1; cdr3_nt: TGTGCCACCAGTGACCGCGCCACCAATGAGCAGTTCTTC; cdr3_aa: CATSDRATNEQFF
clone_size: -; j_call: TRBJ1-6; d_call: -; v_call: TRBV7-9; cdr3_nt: TGTGCCAGCAGCTTAGGGTGGACAGTTAATTCACCCCTCCACTTT; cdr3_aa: CASSLGWTVNSPLHF
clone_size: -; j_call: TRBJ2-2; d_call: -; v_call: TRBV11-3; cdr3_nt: TGTGCCAGCAGCTTAGATCCCGGGGAGCTGTTTTTT; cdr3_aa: CASSLDPGELFF
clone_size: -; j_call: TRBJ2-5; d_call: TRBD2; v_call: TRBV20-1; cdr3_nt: TGCAGTGCTAGACTAGCGGGAGGGAAGAGACAAGAGACCCAGTACTTC; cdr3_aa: CSARLAGGKRQETQYF
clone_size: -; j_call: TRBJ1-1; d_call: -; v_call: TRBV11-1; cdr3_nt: TGTGCCAGCACCCACGCCGGGGGTTCTGAAGCTTTCTTT; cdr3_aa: CASTHAGGSEAFF
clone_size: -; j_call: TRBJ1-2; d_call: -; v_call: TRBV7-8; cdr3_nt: TGTGCCAGCAGCTTAGATCGGGCGGTGAACTATGGCTACACCTTC; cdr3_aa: CASSLDRAVNYGYTF
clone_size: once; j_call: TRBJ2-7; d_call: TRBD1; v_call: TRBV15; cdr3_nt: TGTGCCACCAGCAGGGGGGGACAGGTCGGCGAGCAGTACTTC; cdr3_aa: CATSRGGQVGEQYF
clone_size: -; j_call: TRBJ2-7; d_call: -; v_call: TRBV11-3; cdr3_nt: TGTGCCAGCAGCCACTCCTACGAGCAGTACTTC; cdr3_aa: CASSHSYEQYF
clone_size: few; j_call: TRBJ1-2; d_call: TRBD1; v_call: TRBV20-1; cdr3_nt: TGCAGTGCTATCGGACAGGGGGCGACAGACTATGGCTACACCTTC; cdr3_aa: CSAIGQGATDYGYTF
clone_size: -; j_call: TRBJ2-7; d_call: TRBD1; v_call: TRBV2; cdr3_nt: TGTGCCAGCACGGGACAGGGGTCCTACGAGCAGTACTTC; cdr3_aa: CASTGQGSYEQYF
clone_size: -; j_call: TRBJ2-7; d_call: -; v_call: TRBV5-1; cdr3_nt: TGCGCCAGCAGCTCCTCGGGGATGGGCGACGAGCAGTACTTC; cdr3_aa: CASSSSGMGDEQYF
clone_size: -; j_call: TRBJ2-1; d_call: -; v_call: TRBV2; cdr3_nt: TGTGCCAGCACCTCGGACTACTCCTACAATGAGCAGTTCTTC; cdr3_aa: CASTSDYSYNEQFF
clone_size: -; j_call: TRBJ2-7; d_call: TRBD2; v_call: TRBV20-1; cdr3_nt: TGCAGTGCTAGAGAAGCGGGAGGAGGGGAGCAGTACTTC; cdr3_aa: CSAREAGGGEQYF
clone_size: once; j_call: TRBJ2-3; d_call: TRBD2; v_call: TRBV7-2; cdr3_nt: TGTGCCAGCAGCACTCCCCCCTCCGGGGGGGATGTTCACGGTACAGATACGCAGTATTTT; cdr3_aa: CASSTPPSGGDVHGTDTQYF
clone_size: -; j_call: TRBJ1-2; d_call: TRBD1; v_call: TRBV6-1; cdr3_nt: TGTGCCAGCAGTGCCGGACAGGTTCACTATGGCTACACCTTC; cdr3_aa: CASSAGQVHYGYTF
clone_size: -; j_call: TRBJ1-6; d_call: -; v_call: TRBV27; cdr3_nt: TGTGCCAGCAGATCTGACCTCTATAATTCACCCCTCCACTTT; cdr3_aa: CASRSDLYNSPLHF
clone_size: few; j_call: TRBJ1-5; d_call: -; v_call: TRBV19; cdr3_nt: TGTGCCAGTAGTATATCCCCCGGAGATAGCAATCAGCCCCAGCATTTT; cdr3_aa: CASSISPGDSNQPQHF
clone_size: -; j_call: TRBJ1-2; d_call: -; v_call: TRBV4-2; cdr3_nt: TGTGCCAGCAGCCCCCATGGGCCTAGGGGAGCTCTAGGGTATGGCTACACCTTC; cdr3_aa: CASSPHGPRGALGYGYTF
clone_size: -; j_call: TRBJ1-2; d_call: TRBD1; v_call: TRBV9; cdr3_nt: TGTGCCAGCAGCGTAGGGAGCAGGGGGAACTATGGCTACACCTTC; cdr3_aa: CASSVGSRGNYGYTF
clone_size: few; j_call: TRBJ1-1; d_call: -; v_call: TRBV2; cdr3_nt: TGTGCCAGCACCATAAAAGTGAGGAACACTGAAGCTTTCTTT; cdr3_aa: CASTIKVRNTEAFF
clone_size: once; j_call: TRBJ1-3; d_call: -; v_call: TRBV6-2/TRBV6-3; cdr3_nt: TGTGCCAGCGTGAGCTCTGGAAACACCATATATTTT; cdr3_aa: CASVSSGNTIYF
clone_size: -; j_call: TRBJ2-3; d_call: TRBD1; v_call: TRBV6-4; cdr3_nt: TGTGCCAGCAAAAGGGACAGGGTAGCCGATACGCAGTATTTT; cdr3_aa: CASKRDRVADTQYF
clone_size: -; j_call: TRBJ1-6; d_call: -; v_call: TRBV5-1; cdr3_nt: TGCGCCAGCAGCTTGGCCGTGGAGGAGCTAGGTAGATCACCCCTCCACTTT; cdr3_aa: CASSLAVEELGRSPLHF
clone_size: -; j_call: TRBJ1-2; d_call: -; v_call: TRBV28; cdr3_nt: TGTGCCAGCAGTCCAGGGCAGGGGCGGTTCTATGGCTACACCTTC; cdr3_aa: CASSPGQGRFYGYTF
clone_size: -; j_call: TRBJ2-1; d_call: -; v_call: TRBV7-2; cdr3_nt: TGTGCCAGCAGCTTAGGCTCGTCTAGGGTGGGCAATGAGCAGTTCTTC; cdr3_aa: CASSLGSSRVGNEQFF
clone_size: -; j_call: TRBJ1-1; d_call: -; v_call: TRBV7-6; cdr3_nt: TGTGCCAGCAGCTTCAACGTGAACACTGAAGCTTTCTTT; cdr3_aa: CASSFNVNTEAFF
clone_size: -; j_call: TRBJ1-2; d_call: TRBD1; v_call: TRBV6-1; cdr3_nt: TGTGCCAGCAGTAGGGACAGGGAATATGGCTACACCTTC; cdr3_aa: CASSRDREYGYTF
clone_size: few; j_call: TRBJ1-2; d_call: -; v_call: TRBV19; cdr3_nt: TGTGCCAGTAGGAACCACCCATCAGACGGGAACTATGGCTACACCTTC; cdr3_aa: CASRNHPSDGNYGYTF
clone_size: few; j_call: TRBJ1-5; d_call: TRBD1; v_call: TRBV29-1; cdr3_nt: TGCAGCGTTGGACAGGGCGGAAATCAGCCCCAGCATTTT; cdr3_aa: CSVGQGGNQPQHF
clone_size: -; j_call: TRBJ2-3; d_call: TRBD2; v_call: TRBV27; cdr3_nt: TGTGCCAGCAGCCCGGGACTAGCGGGAGTAGATACGCAGTATTTT; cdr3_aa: CASSPGLAGVDTQYF
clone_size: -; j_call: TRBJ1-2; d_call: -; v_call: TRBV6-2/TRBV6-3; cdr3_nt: TGTGCCAGCAGAACTACAGGATCCTATGGCTACACCTTC; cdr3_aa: CASRTTGSYGYTF
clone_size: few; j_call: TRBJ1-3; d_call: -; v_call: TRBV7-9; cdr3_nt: TGTGCCAGCAGCTCGTCACGCTCTGGAAACACCATATATTTT; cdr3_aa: CASSSSRSGNTIYF
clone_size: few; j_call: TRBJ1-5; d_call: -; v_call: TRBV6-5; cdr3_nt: TGTGCCAGCAGTTACGAGGGCCGTCCTCATCAGCCCCAGCATTTT; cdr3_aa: CASSYEGRPHQPQHF
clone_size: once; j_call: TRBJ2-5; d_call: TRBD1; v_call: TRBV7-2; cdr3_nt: TGTGCCAGCAGACGGGACAGGGGGCAACAGACCCAGTACTTC; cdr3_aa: CASRRDRGQQTQYF
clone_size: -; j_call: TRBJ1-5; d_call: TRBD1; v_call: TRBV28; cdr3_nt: TGTGCCAGCAGTCTGTGGGGGACAGGGGGCAATCAGCCCCAGCATTTT; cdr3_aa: CASSLWGTGGNQPQHF
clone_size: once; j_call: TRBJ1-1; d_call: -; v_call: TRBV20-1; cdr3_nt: TGCAGTGCTAGAGTATGGGCGCTGAGGGGCAGGGACACTGAAGCTTTCTTT; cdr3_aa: CSARVWALRGRDTEAFF
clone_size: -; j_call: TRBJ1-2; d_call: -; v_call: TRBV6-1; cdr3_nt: TGTGCCAGCAGTCCCGAGCCTGCACGGGCCCTAACTAACTATGGCTACACCTTC; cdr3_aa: CASSPEPARALTNYGYTF
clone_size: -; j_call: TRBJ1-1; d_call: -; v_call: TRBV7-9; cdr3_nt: TGTGCCAGCAGATTCAATGACAATGGTGAAGCTTTCTTT; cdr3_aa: CASRFNDNGEAFF
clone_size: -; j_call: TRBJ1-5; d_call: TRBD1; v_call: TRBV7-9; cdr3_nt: TGTGCCAGCAGCTTAGGTTATGAGGGGGCGAATCAGCCCCAGCATTTT; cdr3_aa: CASSLGYEGANQPQHF
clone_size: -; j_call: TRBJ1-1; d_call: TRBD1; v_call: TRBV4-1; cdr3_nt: TGCGCCAGCAGCCTCAGACAGGGGTTCGACACTGAAGCTTTCTTT; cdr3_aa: CASSLRQGFDTEAFF
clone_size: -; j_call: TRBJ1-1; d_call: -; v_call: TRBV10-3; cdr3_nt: TGTGCCATCAGTGAGTCGAGGGGGGGTGAAGCTTTCTTT; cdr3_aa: CAISESRGGEAFF
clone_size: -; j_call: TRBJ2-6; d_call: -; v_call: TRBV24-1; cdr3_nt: TGTGCCACCAGTGAAGGGACGGACCACTCTGGGGCCAACGTCCTGACTTTC; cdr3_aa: CATSEGTDHSGANVLTF
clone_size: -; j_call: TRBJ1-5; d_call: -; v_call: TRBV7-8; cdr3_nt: TGTGCCAGCAGCTCGAGGTTGGAGGGCAATCAGCCCCAGCATTTT; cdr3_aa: CASSSRLEGNQPQHF
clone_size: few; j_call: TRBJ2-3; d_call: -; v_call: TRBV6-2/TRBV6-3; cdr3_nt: TGTGCCAGCAGGAACAGGGAGGACACAGATACGCAGTATTTT; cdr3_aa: CASRNREDTDTQYF
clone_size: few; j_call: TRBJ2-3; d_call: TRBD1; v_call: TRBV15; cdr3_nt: TGTGCCACCAGCAGGAAGACAGGGAACACAGATACGCAGTATTTT; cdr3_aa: CATSRKTGNTDTQYF
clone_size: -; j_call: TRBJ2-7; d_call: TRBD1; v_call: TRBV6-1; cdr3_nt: TGTGCCAGCGGGACAGGGTTGCGCGAGCAGTACTTC; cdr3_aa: CASGTGLREQYF